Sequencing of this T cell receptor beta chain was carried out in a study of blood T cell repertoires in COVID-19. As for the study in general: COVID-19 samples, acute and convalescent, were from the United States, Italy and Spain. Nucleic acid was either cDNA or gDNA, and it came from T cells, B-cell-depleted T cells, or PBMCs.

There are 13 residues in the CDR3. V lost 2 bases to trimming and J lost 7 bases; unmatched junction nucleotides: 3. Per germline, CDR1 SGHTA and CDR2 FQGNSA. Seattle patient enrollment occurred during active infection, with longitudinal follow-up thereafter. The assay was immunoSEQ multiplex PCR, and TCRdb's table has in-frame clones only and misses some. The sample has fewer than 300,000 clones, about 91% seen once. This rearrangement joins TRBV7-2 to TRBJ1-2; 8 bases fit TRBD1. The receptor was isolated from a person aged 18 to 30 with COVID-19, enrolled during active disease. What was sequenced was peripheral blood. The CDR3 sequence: CASSLRTGSGYTF. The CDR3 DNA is TGTGCCAGCAGCTTACGGACAGGGAGTGGCTACACCTTC.